What follows is one T cell receptor beta chain and its context. Germline V gives CDR1 MNHEY, CDR2 SVGAGI. The V segment lost 10 bases and the J segment 5 bases; nucleotides outside the gene matches: 9. This CDR3 has 14 residues. In the authors' methods: Estimation of nucleated cell counts was performed using reference gene primer amplification. TCRdb's copy holds only in-frame clones and misses some; the assay was immunoSEQ multiplex PCR. V, J and clone size were drawn from that table, and D and trimming were deduced from the DNA. The profile covers almost 400,000 clones, with roughly 90% appearing a single time and about 0.89% taken by the ten largest. The entry originates in a study of blood T cell repertoires in COVID-19. Study-wide context: PBMCs, B-cell-depleted T cells, or T cells were the source of the cDNA or gDNA that made up the material.

Participants were aged about 18 to 95 years, lived in around 22 US areas, and enrolled virtually. Grouping used clinical history reported by participants in a survey and questionnaire. This chain uses TRBV6-5 with TRBJ1-2, with TRBD1 matching over 11 bases. This clonotype was sampled from a woman in her 30s with acute COVID-19. The source material was PBMCs or T cells enriched from blood (not recorded which). The CDR3 protein is CAIKDRGLWYGYTF. The CDR3 bases are TGTGCCATCAAGGACAGGGGGCTCTGGTATGGCTACACCTTC.